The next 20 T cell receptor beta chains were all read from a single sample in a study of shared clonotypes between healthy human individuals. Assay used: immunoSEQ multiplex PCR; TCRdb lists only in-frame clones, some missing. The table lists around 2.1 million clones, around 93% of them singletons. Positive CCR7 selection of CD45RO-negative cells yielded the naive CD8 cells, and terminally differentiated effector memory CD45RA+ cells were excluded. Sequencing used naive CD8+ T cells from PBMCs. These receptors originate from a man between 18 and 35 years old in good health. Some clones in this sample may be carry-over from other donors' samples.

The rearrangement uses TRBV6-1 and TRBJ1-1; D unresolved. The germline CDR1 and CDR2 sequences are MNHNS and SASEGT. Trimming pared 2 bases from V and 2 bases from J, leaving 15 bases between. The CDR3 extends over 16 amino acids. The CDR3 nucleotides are TGTGCCAGCAGTGAAAATTGGGTCTCCGGCAACACTGAAGCTTTCTTT. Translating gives CASSENWVSGNTEAFF.

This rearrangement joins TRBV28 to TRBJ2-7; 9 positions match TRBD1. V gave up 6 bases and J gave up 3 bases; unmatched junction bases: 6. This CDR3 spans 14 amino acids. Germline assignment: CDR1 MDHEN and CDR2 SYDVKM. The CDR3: CASRLDRGDYEQYF. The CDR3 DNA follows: TGTGCCAGCAGACTCGACAGGGGGGACTACGAGCAGTACTTC.

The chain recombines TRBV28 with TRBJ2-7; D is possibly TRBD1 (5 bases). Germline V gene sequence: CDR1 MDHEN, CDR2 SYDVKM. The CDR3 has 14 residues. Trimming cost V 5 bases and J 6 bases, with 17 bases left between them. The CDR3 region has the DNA TGTGCCAGCAGTCTCCTTATACAGGTCCCCGAGCAGTACTTC. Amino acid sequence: CASSLLIQVPEQYF.

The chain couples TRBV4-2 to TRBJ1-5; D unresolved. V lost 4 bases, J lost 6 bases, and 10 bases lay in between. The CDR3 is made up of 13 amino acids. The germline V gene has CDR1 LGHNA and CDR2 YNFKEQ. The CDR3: CASSLNRFQPQHF. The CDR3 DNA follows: TGTGCCAGCAGCCTCAACCGGTTTCAGCCCCAGCATTTT.

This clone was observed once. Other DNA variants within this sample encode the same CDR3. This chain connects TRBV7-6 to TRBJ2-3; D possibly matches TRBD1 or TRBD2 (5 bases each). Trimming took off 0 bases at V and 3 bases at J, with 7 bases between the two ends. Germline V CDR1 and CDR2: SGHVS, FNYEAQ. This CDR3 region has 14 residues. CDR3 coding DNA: TGTGCCAGCAGCTTAGCGGGACGGACAGATACGCAGTATTTT. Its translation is CASSLAGRTDTQYF.

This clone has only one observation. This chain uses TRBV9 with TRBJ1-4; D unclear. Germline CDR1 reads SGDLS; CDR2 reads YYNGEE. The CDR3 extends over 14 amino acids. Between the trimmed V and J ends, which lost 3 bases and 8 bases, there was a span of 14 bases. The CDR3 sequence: CASSGEAGIEKLFF. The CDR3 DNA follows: TGTGCCAGCAGCGGCGAGGCCGGAATCGAAAAACTGTTTTTT.

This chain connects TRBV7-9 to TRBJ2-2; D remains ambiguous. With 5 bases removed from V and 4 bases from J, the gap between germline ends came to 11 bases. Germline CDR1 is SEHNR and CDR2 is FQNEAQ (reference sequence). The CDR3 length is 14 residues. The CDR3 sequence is CASSPAPGTGELFF. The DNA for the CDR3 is TGTGCCAGCAGCCCCGCCCCGGGCACCGGGGAGCTGTTTTTT.

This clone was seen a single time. CDR3 sequence: CATSRGRESADTQYF. Here the CDR3 DNA reads TGTGCCACCAGCCGCGGGCGGGAGAGTGCAGATACGCAGTATTTT. The genes are TRBV15 and TRBJ2-3; 7 bases are shared with TRBD2. The germline V gene has CDR1 LNHNV and CDR2 YYDKDF (reference sequence). There are 15 residues in the CDR3. V lost 5 bases, J lost 4 bases, and 9 bases stayed unmatched.

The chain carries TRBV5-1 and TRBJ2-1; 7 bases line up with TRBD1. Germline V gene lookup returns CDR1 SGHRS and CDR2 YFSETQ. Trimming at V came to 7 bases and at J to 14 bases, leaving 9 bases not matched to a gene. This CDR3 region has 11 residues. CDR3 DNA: TGCGCCAGCCGACAGGGTCTGTGGGAGTTCTTC. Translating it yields CASRQGLWEFF.

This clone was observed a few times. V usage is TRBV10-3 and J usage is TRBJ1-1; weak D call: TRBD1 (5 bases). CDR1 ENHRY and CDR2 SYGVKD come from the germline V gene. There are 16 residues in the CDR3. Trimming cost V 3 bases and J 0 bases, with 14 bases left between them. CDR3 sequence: CAISDLTGHLNTEAFF. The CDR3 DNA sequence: TGTGCCATCAGTGATTTAACCGGACATTTGAACACTGAAGCTTTCTTT.

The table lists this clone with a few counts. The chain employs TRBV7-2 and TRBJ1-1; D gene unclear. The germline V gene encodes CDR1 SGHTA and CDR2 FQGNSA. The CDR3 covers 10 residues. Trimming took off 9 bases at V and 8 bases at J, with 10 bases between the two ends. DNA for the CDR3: TGTGCCAGTAACAAGGTGGAAGCTTTCTTT. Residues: CASNKVEAFF. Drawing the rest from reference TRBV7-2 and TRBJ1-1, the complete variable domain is GAGVSQSPSNKVTEKGKDVELRCDPISGHTALYWYRQSLGQGLEFLIYFQGNSAPDKSGLPSDRFSAERTGGSVSTLTIQRTQQEDSAVYLCASNKVEAFFGQGTRLTVV.

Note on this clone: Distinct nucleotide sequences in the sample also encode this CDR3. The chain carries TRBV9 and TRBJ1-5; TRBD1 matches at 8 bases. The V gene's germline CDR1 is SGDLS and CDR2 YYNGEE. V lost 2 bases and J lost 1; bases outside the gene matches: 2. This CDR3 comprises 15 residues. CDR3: CASSVGTGSNQPQHF. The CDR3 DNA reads TGTGCCAGCAGCGTCGGGACAGGCAGCAATCAGCCCCAGCATTTT.

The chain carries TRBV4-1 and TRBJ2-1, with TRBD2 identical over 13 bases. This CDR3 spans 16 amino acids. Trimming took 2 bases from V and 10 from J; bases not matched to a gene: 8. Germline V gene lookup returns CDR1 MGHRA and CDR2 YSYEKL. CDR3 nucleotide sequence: TGCGCCAGCAGCCAATCCGGGACTAGCGGGGCCCTGGAGCAGTTCTTC. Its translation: CASSQSGTSGALEQFF.

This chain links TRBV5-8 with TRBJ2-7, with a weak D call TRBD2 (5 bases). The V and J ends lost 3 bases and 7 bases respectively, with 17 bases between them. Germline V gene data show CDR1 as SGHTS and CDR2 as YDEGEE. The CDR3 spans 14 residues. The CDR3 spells CASSSPGSSREQYF. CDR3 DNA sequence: TGTGCCAGCAGCTCACCGGGAAGTTCGAGGGAGCAGTACTTC.

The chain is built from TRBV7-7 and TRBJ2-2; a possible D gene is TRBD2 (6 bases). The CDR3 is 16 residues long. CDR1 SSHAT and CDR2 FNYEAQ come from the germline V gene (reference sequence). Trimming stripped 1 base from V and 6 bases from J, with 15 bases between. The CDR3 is CASSLGLAIVPGELFF. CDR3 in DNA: TGTGCCAGCAGCTTAGGGCTAGCGATTGTGCCCGGGGAGCTGTTTTTT. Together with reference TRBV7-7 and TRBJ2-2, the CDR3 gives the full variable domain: GAGVSQSPRYKVTKRGQDVTLRCDPISSHATLYWYQQALGQGPEFLTYFNYEAQPDKSGLPSDRFSAERPEGSISTLTIQRTEQRDSAMYRCASSLGLAIVPGELFFGEGSRLTVL.

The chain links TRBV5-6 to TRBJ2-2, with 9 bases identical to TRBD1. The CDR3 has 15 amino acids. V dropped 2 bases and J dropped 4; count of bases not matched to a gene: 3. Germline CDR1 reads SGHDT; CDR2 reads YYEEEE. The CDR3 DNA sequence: TGTGCCAGCAGCTTCCCGACAGGGGGCACCGGGGAGCTGTTTTTT. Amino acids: CASSFPTGGTGELFF.

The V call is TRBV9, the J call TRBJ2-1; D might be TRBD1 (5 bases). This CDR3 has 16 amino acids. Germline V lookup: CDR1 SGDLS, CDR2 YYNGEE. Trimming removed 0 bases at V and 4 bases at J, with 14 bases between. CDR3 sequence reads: CASSVEGRVLYNEQFF. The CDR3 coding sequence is TGTGCCAGCAGCGTAGAGGGCAGGGTTCTGTACAATGAGCAGTTCTTC.

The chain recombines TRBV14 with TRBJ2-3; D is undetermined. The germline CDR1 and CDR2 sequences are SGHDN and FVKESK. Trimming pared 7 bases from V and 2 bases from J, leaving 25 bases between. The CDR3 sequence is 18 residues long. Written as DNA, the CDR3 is TGTGCCAGCAATTCCAGGTCGGACCTCCGATCCTTCACAGATACGCAGTATTTT. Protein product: CASNSRSDLRSFTDTQYF.

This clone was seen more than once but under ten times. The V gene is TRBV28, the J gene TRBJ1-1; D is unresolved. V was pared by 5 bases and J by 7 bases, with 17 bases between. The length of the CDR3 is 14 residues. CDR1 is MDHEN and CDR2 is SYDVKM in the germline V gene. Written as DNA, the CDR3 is TGTGCCAGCAGTCCCTCTTTGGGGTGGAATGAAGCTTTCTTT. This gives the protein CASSPSLGWNEAFF.

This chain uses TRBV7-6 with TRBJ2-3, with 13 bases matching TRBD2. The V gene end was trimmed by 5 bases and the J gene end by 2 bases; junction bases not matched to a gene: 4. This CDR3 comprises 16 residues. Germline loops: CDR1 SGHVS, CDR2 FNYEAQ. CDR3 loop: CASSHGTSGNTDTQYF. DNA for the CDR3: TGTGCCAGCAGCCATGGGACTAGCGGGAACACAGATACGCAGTATTTT.